A single sample is the source of the 2 T cell receptor beta chains below, sequenced in a study of T cell responses to AZD1222 COVID-19 vaccine. The method was immunoSEQ multiplex PCR; TCRdb's version includes in-frame clones alone and lacks a portion of them. Of roughly 140,000 clones listed, approximately 89% are singletons. The starting material was peripheral blood, obtained on day 0 of AZD1222 vaccination. These receptors were collected from an adult in good health.

The chain uses TRBV4-1 and TRBJ1-5; 9 bases align to TRBD1. This CDR3 is 19 amino acids long. Per germline, CDR1 MGHRA and CDR2 YSYEKL. J gave up 2 bases and V 4 bases, and 15 bases lay outside the gene matches. CDR3 sequence: CASSRYRDRAPAGNQPQHF. The CDR3 bases are TGCGCCAGCAGCCGCTACCGGGACAGGGCACCCGCGGGCAATCAGCCCCAGCATTTT.

This chain's CDR3 is CASSGTGGPTGELFF. CDR3 in DNA: TGCGCCAGCAGCGGGACAGGGGGGCCCACCGGGGAGCTGTTTTTT. The rearrangement links TRBV5-1 to TRBJ2-2, with 11 nucleotides matching TRBD1. CDR1 and CDR2 from the germline V gene are SGHRS and YFSETQ. With 4 bases clipped from V and 4 bases from J, the junction kept 3 bases outside the gene matches. This CDR3 region has 15 residues.